These 9 T cell receptor beta chains were sequenced from one sample in a study of CXCR3-negative and CXCR3-positive naive CD8 T cells. Broader study findings: A higher hydrophobicity marked the TRB CDR3s of CXCR3-positive naive cells versus CXCR3-negative naive cells.

UMI labels and 5' RACE were used to prepare the TRB cDNA libraries. TCRdb reprocessed the 5' RACE reads; each CDR3 protein has one entry and no DNA is given. This sample's clone table lists 90,000 to 100,000 distinct CDR3 sequences. What these receptors recognize is not known. Material for sequencing was naive CXCR3+ CD8+ T cells from blood. The subset is: CD45RO-CCR7+CD27+CD95- naive CD8+ T cells expressing CXCR3 (TNR3+). These receptors were obtained from a human donor in good health. Some clones in this sample may be carry-over from other donors' samples.

The CDR3 sequence is CASSWDRDYGYTF. The rearrangement uses TRBV5-1 and TRBJ1-2. In germline, CDR1 is SGHRS, CDR2 YFSETQ. The length of the CDR3 is 13 residues. Drawing the rest from reference TRBV5-1 and TRBJ1-2, the complete variable domain is KAGVTQTPRYLIKTRGQQVTLSCSPISGHRSVSWYQQTPGQGLQFLFEYFSETQRNKGNFPGRFSGRQFSNSRSEMNVSTLELGDSALYLCASSWDRDYGYTFGSGTRLTVV.

The genes are TRBV28 and TRBJ2-7; no DNA is available, so the TRBD1 call from TCRdb remains unchecked. The CDR3 spans 18 residues. CDR1 and CDR2 from the germline V gene are MDHEN and SYDVKM. CDR3 amino acids: CASSGATPGVLSIYEQYF.

The chain couples TRBV7-9 to TRBJ1-2; the D gene TCRdb calls, TRBD1, cannot be checked with no DNA. The CDR3 is 17 amino acids. The V gene's germline CDR1 is SEHNR and CDR2 FQNEAQ (reference sequence). The CDR3 spells CASSQTKMTGENYGYTF.

The chain joins TRBV7-6 to TRBJ1-1; lacking DNA, the TRBD1 call made by TCRdb goes unchecked. Germline V gene data show CDR1 as SGHVS and CDR2 as FNYEAQ. The CDR3 loop spans 19 amino acids. The CDR3 sequence is CASSFTGTGGLNNMGEAFF.

The V gene is TRBV9, the J gene TRBJ2-3; the D gene TCRdb calls, TRBD2, cannot be checked with no DNA. Germline assignment: CDR1 SGDLS and CDR2 YYNGEE. The CDR3 loop spans 15 amino acids. The CDR3 sequence is CASSVEAGDTDTQYF.

This chain joins TRBV9 and TRBJ2-2; the D call from TCRdb, TRBD1, cannot be confirmed without DNA. In germline, CDR1 is SGDLS, CDR2 YYNGEE. The CDR3 covers 17 residues. The CDR3: CASSVEEGGTNTGELFF.

The chain combines TRBV29-1 with TRBJ2-7; there is no DNA to check the TCRdb D call of TRBD1. CDR1 is SQVTM and CDR2 is ANQGSEA in the germline V gene. CDR3 length: 14 residues. CDR3 amino acids: CSVEPSGTGYEQYF.

J is TRBJ1-1 and V is TRBV20-1. This CDR3 has 13 amino acids. CDR1 DFQATT and CDR2 SNEGSKA come from the germline V gene (reference sequence). The CDR3 spells CSATLGRHTEAFF.

V usage is TRBV12-3 or TRBV12-4 and J usage is TRBJ2-7; TCRdb gives TRBD1 as the D gene, but with no DNA this cannot be confirmed. CDR3 size: 14 residues. The CDR3: CASSDRGSSYEQYF.